Only a few counts were recorded for the clone carrying this T cell receptor (beta chain). Antigen: not known. The CDR3 has 15 residues. CDR1 is SGHVS and CDR2 is FNYEAQ in the germline V gene. Trimming cost V 3 bases and J 5 bases; bases outside gene matches: 7. The sample is drawn from a study of early T cells in non-severe SARS-CoV-2 infection. Study context: From unsorted whole blood, bulk RNA was sequenced, and the chains remained unpaired. Study findings and constraints: A preference for anti-spike CD8 responses marked VDJdb matching, which missed private and CD4 specificities.

The TCR library protocol attached unique molecular identifiers to the individual cDNA molecules. TCRdb reprocessed the 5' RACE reads with MiXCR, giving one entry per CDR3 protein. The table lists 64,000 or so distinct CDR3 sequences, around 13% of them singletons. Sequencing was carried out using whole blood. The rearrangement links TRBV7-6 to TRBJ2-1, with 7 bases fitting TRBD2. The TCR was taken from an adult who was a healthcare worker with PCR-confirmed SARS-CoV-2 infection or an uninfected control (not recorded which). CDR3 bases: TGTGCCAGCAGCTTGGGAGGGCCTGTTCACAATGAGCAGTTCTTC. Amino acid sequence: CASSLGGPVHNEQFF.